This T cell receptor beta chain was recorded in a study of cytomegalovirus exposure and HLA in healthy donors. About this clone itself: What it recognizes is unknown.

Per the germline V gene, CDR1 is SNHLY and CDR2 is FYNNEI. V was clipped by 6 bases and J by 1 base, with 13 bases between them. There are 15 residues in the CDR3. The study's findings and limits: What a later analysis showed was that several of the most significant clusters appeared linked to common viral pathogens.

The PCR contained 60 Vbeta and 13 Jbeta primers. Sequenced by immunoSEQ multiplex PCR; TCRdb stores in-frame clones only, minus some. The sample shows 100,000 to 150,000 clones, approximately 81% of them seen only once. This chain joins TRBV2 and TRBJ1-5; perhaps TRBD1 as D (5 bases). This sequence was found in a male donor in good health and CMV-seronegative. The specimen sequenced was PBMCs. The CDR3 nucleotides are TGTGCCAGCAGGCCTGGGGGGATAAGCAATCAGCCCCAGCATTTT. Amino acids: CASRPGGISNQPQHF.